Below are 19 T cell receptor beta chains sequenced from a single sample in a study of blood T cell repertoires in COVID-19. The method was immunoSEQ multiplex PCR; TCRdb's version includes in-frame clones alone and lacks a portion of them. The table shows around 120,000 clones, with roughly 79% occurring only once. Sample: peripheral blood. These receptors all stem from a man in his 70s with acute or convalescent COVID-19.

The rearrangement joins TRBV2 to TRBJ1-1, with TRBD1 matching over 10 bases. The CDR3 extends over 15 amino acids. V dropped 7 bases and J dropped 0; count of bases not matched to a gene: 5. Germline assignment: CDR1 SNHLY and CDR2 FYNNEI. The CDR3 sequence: CASTGTGALNTEAFF. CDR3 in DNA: TGTGCCAGCACCGGGACAGGGGCTTTGAACACTGAAGCTTTCTTT.

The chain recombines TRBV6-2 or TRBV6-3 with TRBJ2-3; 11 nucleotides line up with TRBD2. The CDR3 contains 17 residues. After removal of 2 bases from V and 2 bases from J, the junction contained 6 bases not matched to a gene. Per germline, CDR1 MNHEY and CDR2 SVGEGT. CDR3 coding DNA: TGTGCCAGCAGTTACACTAGCGGGGGTACACACACAGATACGCAGTATTTT. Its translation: CASSYTSGGTHTDTQYF.

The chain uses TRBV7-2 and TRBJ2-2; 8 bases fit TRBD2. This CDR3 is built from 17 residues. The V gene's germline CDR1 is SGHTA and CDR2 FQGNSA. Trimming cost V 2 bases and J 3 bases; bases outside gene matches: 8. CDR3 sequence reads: CASSLSRLAGYTGELFF. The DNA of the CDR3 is TGTGCCAGCAGCTTATCGCGGCTAGCGGGCTACACCGGGGAGCTGTTTTTT. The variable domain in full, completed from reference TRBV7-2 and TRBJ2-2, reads GAGVSQSPSNKVTEKGKDVELRCDPISGHTALYWYRQSLGQGLEFLIYFQGNSAPDKSGLPSDRFSAERTGGSVSTLTIQRTQQEDSAVYLCASSLSRLAGYTGELFFGEGSRLTVL.

CDR3 in amino acids: CASSLEGTGDNQPQHF. CDR3 in DNA: TGCGCCAGCAGCTTGGAGGGGACAGGGGATAATCAGCCCCAGCATTTT. V usage is TRBV5-1 and J usage is TRBJ1-5; TRBD1 matches at 10 bases. The length of the CDR3 is 16 residues. Germline V gives CDR1 SGHRS, CDR2 YFSETQ. J was trimmed by 4 bases and V by 0 bases; bases with no gene match: 4. Using reference TRBV5-1 and TRBJ1-5 for the parts outside the CDR3, the full variable domain is KAGVTQTPRYLIKTRGQQVTLSCSPISGHRSVSWYQQTPGQGLQFLFEYFSETQRNKGNFPGRFSGRQFSNSRSEMNVSTLELGDSALYLCASSLEGTGDNQPQHFGDGTRLSIL.

DNA of the CDR3: TGCGCCAGCAGCTTGGCGGCAGGGAACTACAATGAGCAGTTCTTC. Its translation is CASSLAAGNYNEQFF. The chain joins TRBV5-1 to TRBJ2-1; possible D gene TRBD1, 5 bases. CDR3 length equals 15 residues. From germline, CDR1 is SGHRS and CDR2 YFSETQ. The V end was cut by 0 bases, the J end by 3 bases, with 10 bases between. The whole variable domain, remainder taken from reference TRBV5-1 and TRBJ2-1, is KAGVTQTPRYLIKTRGQQVTLSCSPISGHRSVSWYQQTPGQGLQFLFEYFSETQRNKGNFPGRFSGRQFSNSRSEMNVSTLELGDSALYLCASSLAAGNYNEQFFGPGTRLTVL.

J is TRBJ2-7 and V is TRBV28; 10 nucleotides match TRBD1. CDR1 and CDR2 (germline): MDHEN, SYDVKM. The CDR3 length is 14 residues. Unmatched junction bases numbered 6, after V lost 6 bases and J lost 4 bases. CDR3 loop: CASRPGQGWYEQYF. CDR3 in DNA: TGTGCCAGCAGACCGGGACAGGGGTGGTACGAGCAGTACTTC.

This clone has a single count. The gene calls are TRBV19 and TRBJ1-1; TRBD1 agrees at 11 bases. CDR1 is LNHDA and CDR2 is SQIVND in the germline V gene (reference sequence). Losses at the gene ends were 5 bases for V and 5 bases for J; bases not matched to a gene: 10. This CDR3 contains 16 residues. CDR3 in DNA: TGTGCCAGTAGTCCGCGGACAGGGGGCGATGGAACTGAAGCTTTCTTT. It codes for CASSPRTGGDGTEAFF.

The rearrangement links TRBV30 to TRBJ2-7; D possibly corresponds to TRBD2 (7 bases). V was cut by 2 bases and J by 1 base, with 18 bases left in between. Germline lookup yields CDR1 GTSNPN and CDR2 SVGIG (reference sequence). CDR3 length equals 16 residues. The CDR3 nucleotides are TGTGCCTGGAGTTCCGGAAGGGGGGGGGTTTCCTACGAGCAGTACTTC. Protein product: CAWSSGRGGVSYEQYF.

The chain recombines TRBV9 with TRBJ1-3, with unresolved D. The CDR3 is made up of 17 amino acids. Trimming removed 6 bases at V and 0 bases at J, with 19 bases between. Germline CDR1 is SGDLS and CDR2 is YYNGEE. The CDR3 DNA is TGTGCCAGCACCTACCAAGACCGGGGATACTCTGGAAACACCATATATTTT. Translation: CASTYQDRGYSGNTIYF.

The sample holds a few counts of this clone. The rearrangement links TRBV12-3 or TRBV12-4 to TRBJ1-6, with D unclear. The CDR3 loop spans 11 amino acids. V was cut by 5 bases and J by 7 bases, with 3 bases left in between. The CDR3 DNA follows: TGTGCCAGCAGTCTCAATTCACCCCTCCACTTT. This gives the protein CASSLNSPLHF.

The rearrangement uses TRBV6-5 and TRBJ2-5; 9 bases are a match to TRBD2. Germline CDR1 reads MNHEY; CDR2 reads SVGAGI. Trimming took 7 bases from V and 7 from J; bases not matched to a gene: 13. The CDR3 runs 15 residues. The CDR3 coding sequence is TGTGCCAGCATTCAAGGGGGACTAGCTCTGGTGACCCAGTACTTC. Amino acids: CASIQGGLALVTQYF.

CDR3 residues: CASSLTGAGNTIYF. CDR3 nucleotide sequence: TGCGCCAGCAGCTTGACAGGGGCTGGAAACACCATATATTTT. The chain is built from TRBV5-1 and TRBJ1-3; 7 bases line up with TRBD1. V was clipped by 1 base and J by 2 bases; unmatched bases: 0. Germline loops: CDR1 SGHRS, CDR2 YFSETQ. The CDR3 consists of 14 residues.

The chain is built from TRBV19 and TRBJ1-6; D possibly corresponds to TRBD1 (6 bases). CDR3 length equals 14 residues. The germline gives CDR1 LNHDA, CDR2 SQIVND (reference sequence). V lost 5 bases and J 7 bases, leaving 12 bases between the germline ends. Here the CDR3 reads CASSRQDLNSPLHF. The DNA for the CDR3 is TGTGCCAGTAGTCGACAGGATCTCAATTCACCCCTCCACTTT.

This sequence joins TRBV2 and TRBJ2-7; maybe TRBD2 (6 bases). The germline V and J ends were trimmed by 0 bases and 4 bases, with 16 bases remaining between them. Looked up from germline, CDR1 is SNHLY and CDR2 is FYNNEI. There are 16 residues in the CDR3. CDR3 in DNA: TGTGCCAGCAGTGAAGCCCCGGGACTTCTCCTGTACGAGCAGTACTTC. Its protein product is CASSEAPGLLLYEQYF.

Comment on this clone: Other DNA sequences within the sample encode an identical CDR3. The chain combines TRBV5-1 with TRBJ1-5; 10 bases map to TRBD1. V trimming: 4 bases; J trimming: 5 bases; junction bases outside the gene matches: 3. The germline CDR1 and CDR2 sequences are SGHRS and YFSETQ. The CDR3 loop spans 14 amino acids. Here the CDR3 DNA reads TGCGCCAGCAGCCCCGGGACAGGGGATCAGCCCCAGCATTTT. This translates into CASSPGTGDQPQHF. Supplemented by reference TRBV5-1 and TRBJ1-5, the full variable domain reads KAGVTQTPRYLIKTRGQQVTLSCSPISGHRSVSWYQQTPGQGLQFLFEYFSETQRNKGNFPGRFSGRQFSNSRSEMNVSTLELGDSALYLCASSPGTGDQPQHFGDGTRLSIL.

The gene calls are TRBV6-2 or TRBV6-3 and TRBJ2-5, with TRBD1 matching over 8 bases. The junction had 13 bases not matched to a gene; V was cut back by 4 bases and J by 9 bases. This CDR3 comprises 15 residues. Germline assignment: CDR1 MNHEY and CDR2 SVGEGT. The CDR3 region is CASSSTGTGGEAQYF. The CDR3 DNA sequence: TGTGCCAGCAGTTCCACCGGGACAGGAGGCGAAGCCCAGTACTTC.

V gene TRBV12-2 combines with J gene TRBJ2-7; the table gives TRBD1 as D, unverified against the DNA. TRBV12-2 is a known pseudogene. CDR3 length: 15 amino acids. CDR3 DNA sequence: TGTGCAAGTCGCTTTAACAGTGACCGACCCTACGAGCAGTACTTC. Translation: CASRFNSDRPYEQYF.

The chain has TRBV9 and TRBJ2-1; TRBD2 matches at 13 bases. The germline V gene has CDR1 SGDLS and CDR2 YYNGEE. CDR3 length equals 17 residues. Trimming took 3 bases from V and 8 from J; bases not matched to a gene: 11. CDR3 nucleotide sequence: TGTGCCAGCAGCGCCGCCATCCCGGGACTAGCGGGGTATGAGCAGTTCTTC. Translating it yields CASSAAIPGLAGYEQFF.

The CDR3 loop reads CASIMGQGYTEAFF. For the CDR3, the DNA is TGTGCCAGCATTATGGGTCAGGGGTATACTGAAGCTTTCTTT. The chain uses TRBV2 and TRBJ1-1, with D tentatively TRBD1 (6 bases). V lost 7 bases to trimming and J lost 5 bases, with 17 bases between them. Germline values: CDR1 SNHLY, CDR2 FYNNEI. The CDR3 sequence is 14 residues long.